The 8 T cell receptor beta chains given below trace back to one sample, sequenced in a study of blood T cells in healthy people across ages. For the second PCR, which ran for roughly 6 to 12 cycles, a sample-barcoded 5' primer and a J-beta primer mix were used. One entry per CDR3 protein, called by TCRdb with MiXCR from the 5' RACE reads. This sample carries 650,000 to 800,000 distinct CDR3 sequences, 44% of them seen once, and the ten largest clones take around 21%. The sample was blood. These receptors were obtained from a man aged 55 to 69 in good health.

Of note for this clonotype: Germline is not matched at one junction end, which may reflect a read error. The rearrangement links TRBV6-5 to TRBJ2-7, with TRBD1 matching 8 bases. Germline lookup yields CDR1 MNHEY and CDR2 SVGAGI. CDR3 length: 10 residues. CDR3 loop: CSSHPGTGYF. The DNA of the CDR3 is TGTTCCAGTCATCCCGGGACAGGGTACTTC.

There are a few counts of this clonotype. V and J are TRBV3-1 and TRBJ2-1, with 12 bases fitting TRBD2. V shed 3 bases, J shed 7 bases, and the junction held 10 bases outside the gene matches. From germline, CDR1 is LGHDT and CDR2 YNNKEL (reference sequence). CDR3 size: 17 residues. The DNA for the CDR3 is TGTGCCAGCAGCCAGTCAGCTAGCGGGGGGGCGAGGAATGAGCAGTTCTTC. Translated: CASSQSASGGARNEQFF.

This clonotype occurred many times. The V call is TRBV6-1, the J call TRBJ2-7; D is possibly TRBD1 (5 bases). Trimming left V 5 bases short and J 1 base short, with 15 bases between. The germline V gene has CDR1 MNHNS and CDR2 SASEGT. The CDR3 consists of 15 residues. For the CDR3, the DNA is TGTGCCAGCAGTCAAGGGTTAGGGGATTCCTACGAGCAGTACTTC. It is translated as CASSQGLGDSYEQYF.

The sample holds a few counts of this clonotype. The V gene is TRBV4-3, the J gene TRBJ1-2; TRBD1 is a possible D gene (5 bases). The V and J ends lost 0 bases and 4 bases respectively, with 12 bases between them. The germline CDR1 and CDR2 sequences are LGHNA and YSLEER. The CDR3 contains 15 residues. CDR3 sequence reads: CASSQDTDSFYGYTF. The CDR3 DNA sequence: TGCGCCAGCAGCCAAGATACCGACAGCTTCTATGGCTACACCTTC.

The sample holds a few counts of this clonotype. V gene TRBV4-3 combines with J gene TRBJ2-7, with 7 nucleotides matching TRBD1. The V segment lost 2 bases and the J segment 4 bases; nucleotides outside the gene matches: 8. Germline CDR1 is LGHNA and CDR2 is YSLEER. The CDR3 covers 15 residues. The chain's CDR3 is CASSQRKGAGYEQYF. The DNA of the CDR3 is TGCGCCAGCAGCCAAAGGAAGGGGGCTGGATACGAGCAGTACTTC.

This chain uses TRBV4-3 with TRBJ1-5, with a possible D match to TRBD1 (6 bases). In germline, CDR1 is LGHNA, CDR2 YSLEER. V was pared by 1 base and J by 3 bases, with 10 bases between. The CDR3 totals 15 residues. The CDR3 region is CASSQGTGINQPQHF. CDR3 DNA sequence: TGCGCCAGCAGCCAAGGAACAGGGATCAATCAGCCCCAGCATTTT.

This clonotype was picked up a small number of times. The chain links TRBV6-2 or TRBV6-3 to TRBJ2-5, with TRBD2 as a possible D gene (6 bases). The germline V and J ends were trimmed by 7 bases and 1 base, with 10 bases remaining between them. There are 13 residues in the CDR3. Per germline, CDR1 MNHEY and CDR2 SVGEGT. The CDR3 DNA sequence: TGTGCCAGCATGGTGGGGGGCCAAGAGACCCAGTACTTC. Translated, it gives CASMVGGQETQYF.

CDR3 region: CSASGTGSYEQYF. Written as DNA, the CDR3 is TGCAGTGCTTCCGGGACAGGCAGCTACGAGCAGTACTTC. V gene TRBV20-1 combines with J gene TRBJ2-7; 8 bases line up with TRBD1. The CDR3 has 13 amino acids. The germline gives CDR1 DFQATT, CDR2 SNEGSKA (reference sequence). With 5 bases clipped from V and 3 bases from J, the junction kept 6 bases outside the gene matches.